The next 26 T cell receptor beta chains were all read from a single sample in a study of T cell clonotyping in hematopoietic cell transplantation. The repertoire was sequenced with immunoSEQ multiplex PCR; TCRdb's copy has only in-frame clones and lacks some. The sample lists some 26,000 clones; 82% were seen once. Regarding time point: recipient sample about 28 days before transplant, after cytoreduction. Sequencing used peripheral blood mononuclear cells, obtained before stem cell transplant. These receptor sequences come from a man between 35 and 55 years old with acute myeloid leukemia. Some clones in this sample may be carry-over from other donors' samples.

This clone was counted between two and nine times. The chain combines TRBV7-9 with TRBJ1-2, with D possibly TRBD1 on 6 matching bases. Deletions cut 5 bases from V and 7 bases from J, with 20 bases between. The CDR3 has 15 amino acids. Germline-derived CDR1 and CDR2 are SEHNR and FQNEAQ (reference sequence). The CDR3 sequence is CASSRLSGASGGYTF. In nucleotides, the CDR3 is TGTGCCAGCAGCCGATTGTCAGGGGCCAGTGGTGGCTACACCTTC. Based on the CDR3 plus reference TRBV7-9 and TRBJ1-2, the full variable domain is DTGVSQNPRHKITKRGQNVTFRCDPISEHNRLYWYRQTLGQGPEFLTYFQNEAQLEKSRLLSDRFSAERPKGSFSTLEIQRTEQGDSAMYLCASSRLSGASGGYTFGSGTRLTVV.

Only a few counts were recorded for this clone. The chain links TRBV27 to TRBJ2-2; D is ambiguous. Germline V lookup: CDR1 MNHEY, CDR2 SMNVEV (reference sequence). The V end lost 2 bases, the J end lost 9 bases, and 10 bases lay between the germline ends. This CDR3 has 13 residues. CDR3 region: CASSLKFDRELFF. The CDR3 DNA follows: TGTGCCAGCAGTTTAAAATTCGACCGGGAGCTGTTTTTT.

The chain links TRBV2 to TRBJ2-5; 8 positions agree with TRBD2. The ends lost 2 bases at V and 2 bases at J; junction bases unmatched: 7. The CDR3 length is 16 residues. Germline V gene data show CDR1 as SNHLY and CDR2 as FYNNEI. The CDR3 sequence: CASSELSGRLQETQYF. CDR3 bases: TGTGCCAGCAGTGAATTGAGCGGGAGATTACAAGAGACCCAGTACTTC.

This clone appeared once. The genes are TRBV5-5 and TRBJ1-6, with 8 bases identical to TRBD1. V lost 5 bases, J lost 7 bases, and 11 bases stayed unmatched. The CDR3 loop spans 16 amino acids. The germline CDR1 and CDR2 sequences are SGHKS and YYEKEE (reference sequence). This CDR3 is CASRSGGSFGNSPLHF. The CDR3, as DNA: TGTGCCAGCAGGTCAGGGGGCTCATTCGGAAATTCACCCCTCCACTTT. Full variable domain (rest looked up from reference TRBV5-5 and TRBJ1-6): DAGVTQSPTHLIKTRGQQVTLRCSPISGHKSVSWYQQVLGQGPQFIFQYYEKEERGRGNFPDRFSARQFPNYSSELNVNALLLGDSALYLCASRSGGSFGNSPLHFGNGTRLTVT.

On this clone: At one end, the junction sequence differs from germline, possibly due to a read error. The chain joins TRBV11-3 to TRBJ1-1; 7 nucleotides match TRBD1. In germline, CDR1 is SGHNT, CDR2 YENEEA. The CDR3 consists of 17 residues. CDR3 nucleotide sequence: TGTGCCGGCAGCTTAGAGGTGGGCAGGGGGAAAAACACTGAAGCTTTCTTT. Translation: CAGSLEVGRGKNTEAFF.

The CDR3 region has the DNA TGTGCCAGTAACGTACAGGGTAGCGCTGAAGCTTTCTTT. Translation: CASNVQGSAEAFF. The V gene is TRBV19, the J gene TRBJ1-1; weak D call: TRBD1 (6 bases). CDR3 length: 13 residues. Trimming shortened V by 7 bases and J by 6 bases, and 15 bases separated the two germline ends. Germline CDR1 is LNHDA and CDR2 is SQIVND (reference sequence).

The rearrangement uses TRBV4-1 and TRBJ1-4, with D unclear. This CDR3 is 12 amino acids long. Per germline, CDR1 MGHRA and CDR2 YSYEKL. Trimming pared 0 bases from V and 6 bases from J, leaving 2 bases between. The CDR3 nucleotides are TGCGCCAGCAGCCAAGAGGATGAAAAACTGTTTTTT. It is translated as CASSQEDEKLFF.

The chain has TRBV7-6 and TRBJ2-1; 8 bases are a match to TRBD2. The V segment lost 1 base and the J segment 7 bases; nucleotides outside the gene matches: 9. The CDR3 totals 16 residues. Germline V CDR1 and CDR2: SGHVS, FNYEAQ. The CDR3 protein is CASSLVSGTIGNEQFF. The CDR3 DNA follows: TGTGCCAGCAGCTTAGTTAGCGGGACTATTGGTAATGAGCAGTTCTTC.

The chain carries TRBV13 and TRBJ1-1; the match to TRBD1 covers 8 bases. Germline assignment: CDR1 PRHDT and CDR2 FYEKMQ (reference sequence). J gave up 2 bases and V 5 bases, and 7 bases lay outside the gene matches. The CDR3 sequence is 15 residues long. CDR3 DNA sequence: TGTGCCAGCAGCCAGTGGACAGGGTATAACACTGAAGCTTTCTTT. Its protein product is CASSQWTGYNTEAFF.

On this clone itself: One junction end does not reproduce the germline sequence, and a read error may be involved. This chain uses TRBV6-4 with TRBJ2-1, with 13 bases fitting TRBD2. Germline values: CDR1 MRHNA, CDR2 SNTAGT. This CDR3 comprises 19 residues. This chain's CDR3 is CAGRTSGRASLGSYNEQFF. The CDR3 DNA sequence: TGTGCCGGCAGGACTAGCGGGAGAGCCTCGTTGGGCTCCTACAATGAGCAGTTCTTC.

The chain employs TRBV7-2 and TRBJ1-2, with 10 bases fitting TRBD1. CDR1 and CDR2 from the germline V gene are SGHTA and FQGNSA. The CDR3 runs 16 residues. The ends lost 2 bases at V and 4 bases at J; junction bases unmatched: 7. The CDR3 here is CASSLTGTGATYGYTF. CDR3 in DNA: TGTGCCAGCAGCTTAACCGGGACAGGGGCAACCTATGGCTACACCTTC. Using reference TRBV7-2 and TRBJ1-2 for the parts outside the CDR3, the full variable domain is GAGVSQSPSNKVTEKGKDVELRCDPISGHTALYWYRQSLGQGLEFLIYFQGNSAPDKSGLPSDRFSAERTGGSVSTLTIQRTQQEDSAVYLCASSLTGTGATYGYTFGSGTRLTVV.

The chain uses TRBV7-8 and TRBJ2-2; TRBD1 might be the D (5 bases). Germline CDR1 reads SGHVS; CDR2 reads FQNEAQ. The CDR3 sequence is 15 residues long. Trimming cost V 7 bases and J 6 bases, with 18 bases left between them. CDR3 amino acids: CASIEDTGQAGELFF. The CDR3 DNA reads TGTGCCAGCATCGAAGACACAGGACAAGCCGGGGAGCTGTTTTTT.

The chain joins TRBV11-3 to TRBJ2-5; 11 bases fit TRBD1. Germline CDR1 is SGHNT and CDR2 is YENEEA. Unmatched junction bases numbered 8, after V lost 4 bases and J lost 4 bases. The CDR3 length is 16 residues. CDR3 nucleotides: TGTGCCAGCAGCTCGAATCCGGGACAGGGGGGAGAGACCCAGTACTTC. Protein: CASSSNPGQGGETQYF. Full variable domain (outside the CDR3, taken from reference TRBV11-3 and TRBJ2-5): EAGVVQSPRYKIIEKKQPVAFWCNPISGHNTLYWYLQNLGQGPELLIRYENEEAVDDSQLPKDRFSAERLKGVDSTLKIQPAELGDSAVYLCASSSNPGQGGETQYFGPGTRLLVL.

The V call is TRBV6-1, the J call TRBJ2-7, with D unclear. Germline V lookup: CDR1 MNHNS, CDR2 SASEGT. The ends were cut back, 2 bases at V and 4 bases at J, with 18 bases in the middle. This CDR3 is built from 16 residues. CDR3 sequence reads: CASSEQPLSGAYEQYF. The CDR3 nucleotides are TGTGCCAGCAGTGAACAGCCCCTTTCCGGTGCTTACGAGCAGTACTTC.

CDR3 coding DNA: TGTGCCAGCGGGGACAGGGTTAGCTCTGGGGCCAACGTCCTGACTTTC. This encodes CASGDRVSSGANVLTF. This chain connects TRBV9 to TRBJ2-6; the match to TRBD1 covers 9 bases. Trimming removed 7 bases from V and 0 bases from J; junction bases left unmatched: 5. This CDR3 is built from 16 residues. Germline V CDR1 and CDR2: SGDLS, YYNGEE.

The chain combines TRBV6-1 with TRBJ1-1; 8 bases are a match to TRBD1. Germline V gene lookup returns CDR1 MNHNS and CDR2 SASEGT. J lost 5 bases, V lost 3 bases, and 8 bases had no gene match. This CDR3 is built from 15 residues. The DNA for the CDR3 is TGTGCCAGCAGTGACTCCAACAGGGGGAGGACTGAAGCTTTCTTT. This codes for CASSDSNRGRTEAFF.

This clone was observed a handful of times. The gene calls are TRBV2 and TRBJ2-2, with 8 bases matching TRBD2. Germline assignment: CDR1 SNHLY and CDR2 FYNNEI. The trim removed 6 bases at V and 6 bases at J, leaving 3 bases unmatched. The CDR3 contains 13 residues. CDR3 bases: TGTGCCAGCAGCGAGACTAGCGCCGGGGAGCTGTTTTTT. It encodes CASSETSAGELFF.

V gene TRBV10-3 combines with J gene TRBJ1-3; 9 bases match TRBD1. Germline CDR1 is ENHRY and CDR2 is SYGVKD. The CDR3 is 16 residues long. V lost 3 bases to trimming and J lost 3 bases; unmatched junction nucleotides: 6. The DNA of the CDR3 is TGTGCCATCAGTGAAGCCGGGACAGGGCTTGGAAACACCATATATTTT. Translation gives CAISEAGTGLGNTIYF.

The rearrangement links TRBV25-1 to TRBJ2-7, with 11 bases matching TRBD1. This CDR3 contains 14 residues. V lost 9 bases and J lost 7; bases outside the gene matches: 11. In germline, CDR1 is MGHDK, CDR2 SYGVNS. The CDR3 loop is CASNPGTGGWEQYF. CDR3 DNA sequence: TGTGCCAGTAACCCCGGGACAGGGGGGTGGGAGCAGTACTTC.

This chain uses TRBV27 with TRBJ1-5; D is perhaps TRBD1 (5 bases). Trimming cost V 1 base and J 7 bases, with 14 bases left between them. Germline V CDR1 and CDR2: MNHEY, SMNVEV (reference sequence). This CDR3 spans 15 amino acids. The CDR3 bases are TGTGCCAGCAGTTTATACAGCGGGGGGGGGCAGCCCCAGCATTTT. Translation gives CASSLYSGGGQPQHF.

The V and J genes are TRBV5-4 and TRBJ1-2, with 8 bases lining up with TRBD1. The ends lost 2 bases at V and 0 bases at J; junction bases unmatched: 3. The germline CDR1 and CDR2 sequences are SGHNT and YYREEE (reference sequence). This CDR3 has 15 amino acids. The CDR3 region has the DNA TGTGCCAGCAGCTTCCCAGGGGGCACTAACTATGGCTACACCTTC. Protein: CASSFPGGTNYGYTF. Based on the CDR3 plus reference TRBV5-4 and TRBJ1-2, the full variable domain is ETGVTQSPTHLIKTRGQQVTLRCSSQSGHNTVSWYQQALGQGPQFIFQYYREEENGRGNFPPRFSGLQFPNYSSELNVNALELDDSALYLCASSFPGGTNYGYTFGSGTRLTVV.

The V gene is TRBV30, the J gene TRBJ2-1; 7 positions match TRBD1. With V trimmed by 4 bases and J by 7 bases, 7 bases remained unmatched. The CDR3 has 13 residues. Germline values: CDR1 GTSNPN, CDR2 SVGIG (reference sequence). The CDR3 sequence: CAWNPTGLNEQFF. In DNA, the CDR3 is TGTGCCTGGAACCCGACAGGGTTGAATGAGCAGTTCTTC.

This clone was recorded only once. The chain couples TRBV9 to TRBJ2-1; D perhaps matches TRBD1 (6 bases). Germline V gives CDR1 SGDLS, CDR2 YYNGEE. There are 15 residues in the CDR3. V was trimmed by 0 bases and J by 2 bases, leaving 9 bases between them. CDR3 loop: CASSVDWDTYNEQFF. In DNA form, the CDR3 reads TGTGCCAGCAGCGTAGATTGGGACACCTACAATGAGCAGTTCTTC.

The chain has TRBV5-6 and TRBJ2-5; the match to TRBD2 covers 13 bases. The CDR3 covers 17 residues. The germline V gene encodes CDR1 SGHDT and CDR2 YYEEEE. The V and J ends lost 2 bases and 6 bases, in that order; junction bases with no gene match: 10. The CDR3 coding sequence is TGTGCCAGCAGCTTCAGCCCGGGACTAGCGGGAACAAAGACCCAGTACTTC. This translates into CASSFSPGLAGTKTQYF.

The chain carries TRBV9 and TRBJ2-2; 10 positions match TRBD2. Germline trimming cut 4 bases from V and 6 bases from J; bases unmatched to any gene: 3. Germline lookup yields CDR1 SGDLS and CDR2 YYNGEE. The CDR3 is 14 residues long. CDR3 loop: CASSSGTSAGELFF. Written as DNA, the CDR3 is TGTGCCAGCAGCTCGGGGACTAGCGCCGGGGAGCTGTTTTTT.

The CDR3 coding sequence is TGTGCCAGCAGCGGAAGGACGGGGGGAGTCGCAGATACGCAGTATTTT. It yields the protein CASSGRTGGVADTQYF. The chain couples TRBV5-4 to TRBJ2-3, with TRBD2 matching 7 bases. The germline CDR1 and CDR2 sequences are SGHNT and YYREEE (reference sequence). V dropped 4 bases and J dropped 4; count of bases not matched to a gene: 12. The CDR3 runs to 16 residues.